These 24 T cell receptor beta chains came from one sample sequenced in a study of cytomegalovirus exposure and HLA in healthy donors. Repertoires were generated with immunoSEQ multiplex PCR, while TCRdb's copy carries only in-frame clones and drops some. The sample lists about 63,000 clones, about 89% occurring once. The sequenced sample consisted of PBMCs. These receptors originate from a woman younger than 30 in good health and CMV-seronegative.

The V and J genes are TRBV28 and TRBJ2-7; 8 bases agree with TRBD2. Germline V gene lookup returns CDR1 MDHEN and CDR2 SYDVKM. V lost 4 bases, J lost 3 bases, and 8 bases stayed unmatched. The CDR3 is 15 amino acids. CDR3 residues: CASSSTRLANYEQYF. CDR3 DNA: TGTGCCAGCAGTTCCACAAGACTAGCGAACTACGAGCAGTACTTC.

The table lists this clone with a few counts. The chain couples TRBV18 to TRBJ2-1; TRBD2 matches 7 bases. The CDR3 is 15 amino acids. V trimming: 0 bases; J trimming: 5 bases; junction bases outside the gene matches: 4. Germline V gene data show CDR1 as KGHSH and CDR2 as LQKENI. In DNA form, the CDR3 reads TGTGCCAGCTCACCACCGACGGGAGGAAACAATGAGCAGTTCTTC. It encodes CASSPPTGGNNEQFF.

CDR3 in amino acids: CASSPVRGEAFF. CDR3 DNA: TGTGCCAGCAGCCCCGTCCGGGGAGAAGCTTTCTTT. This chain uses TRBV7-2 with TRBJ1-1; D remains unclear. The CDR3 is made up of 12 amino acids. The germline gives CDR1 SGHTA, CDR2 FQGNSA. Between the trimmed V and J ends, which lost 5 bases and 8 bases, there was a span of 12 bases. The variable domain in full, completed from reference TRBV7-2 and TRBJ1-1, reads GAGVSQSPSNKVTEKGKDVELRCDPISGHTALYWYRQSLGQGLEFLIYFQGNSAPDKSGLPSDRFSAERTGGSVSTLTIQRTQQEDSAVYLCASSPVRGEAFFGQGTRLTVV.

The chain links TRBV5-1 to TRBJ2-1; tentatively, D is TRBD2 (6 bases). In germline, CDR1 is SGHRS, CDR2 YFSETQ. The ends were cut back, 3 bases at V and 2 bases at J, with 21 bases in the middle. This CDR3 region has 18 residues. The CDR3 bases are TGCGCCAGCAGCTCGACCGAACTAGCAACCGCTCCCTACAATGAGCAGTTCTTC. It translates to CASSSTELATAPYNEQFF.

The chain carries TRBV18 and TRBJ1-6; maybe TRBD1 (5 bases). Trimming stripped 4 bases from V and 0 bases from J, with 13 bases between. Germline loops: CDR1 KGHSH, CDR2 LQKENI. The CDR3 is 17 residues long. CDR3 in DNA: TGTGCCAGCTCACTGACTGGGGGGAGCTCCTATAATTCACCCCTCCACTTT. This codes for CASSLTGGSSYNSPLHF.

The chain uses TRBV28 and TRBJ2-7, with a weak D call TRBD1 (5 bases). This CDR3 has 14 amino acids. V lost 2 bases, J lost 6 bases, and 14 bases lay in between. Per the germline V gene, CDR1 is MDHEN and CDR2 is SYDVKM. CDR3 sequence reads: CASSLTQGQSEQYF. The CDR3 DNA sequence: TGTGCCAGCAGTTTAACGCAGGGTCAGAGCGAGCAGTACTTC.

The chain employs TRBV6-5 and TRBJ1-4; possibly TRBD1 for D (6 bases). V dropped 7 bases and J dropped 8 bases, with 20 bases sitting between them. This CDR3 region has 15 residues. Looked up from germline, CDR1 is MNHEY and CDR2 is SVGAGI. The CDR3 loop reads CASTPESGGREKLFF. In DNA, the CDR3 is TGTGCCAGCACCCCGGAGTCGGGGGGCAGGGAAAAACTGTTTTTT.

The chain uses TRBV4-2 and TRBJ2-1; 13 bases agree with TRBD2. The junction had 6 bases not matched to a gene; V was cut back by 4 bases and J by 0 bases. The length of the CDR3 is 18 residues. From germline, CDR1 is LGHNA and CDR2 YNFKEQ. The chain's CDR3 is CASSPGLAGTGSYNEQFF. The DNA of the CDR3 is TGTGCCAGCAGCCCGGGACTAGCGGGGACCGGCTCCTACAATGAGCAGTTCTTC.

The chain employs TRBV7-6 and TRBJ2-5; TRBD1 matches 9 bases. CDR1 is SGHVS, CDR2 FNYEAQ, per germline. The CDR3 contains 16 residues. Trimming at V came to 4 bases and at J to 2 bases, leaving 8 bases not matched to a gene. This CDR3 reads CASSSGQGRGQETQYF. In DNA, the CDR3 is TGTGCCAGCAGCTCCGGACAGGGGAGGGGTCAAGAGACCCAGTACTTC.

The chain has TRBV6-1 and TRBJ2-5; D remains ambiguous. CDR3 length: 11 residues. The germline V gene encodes CDR1 MNHNS and CDR2 SASEGT. The V end lost 5 bases, the J end lost 5 bases, and 6 bases lay between the germline ends. The CDR3 loop reads CASSYRETQYF. The CDR3 nucleotides read TGTGCCAGCAGTTACCGGGAGACCCAGTACTTC.

The chain links TRBV28 to TRBJ2-1, with 10 bases fitting TRBD2. Looked up from germline, CDR1 is MDHEN and CDR2 is SYDVKM. Trimming took 6 bases from V and 2 from J; bases not matched to a gene: 4. This CDR3 is built from 15 residues. This CDR3 reads CASSPAGGPYNEQFF. The CDR3 DNA follows: TGTGCCAGCAGCCCAGCGGGAGGGCCCTACAATGAGCAGTTCTTC.

The chain recombines TRBV7-9 with TRBJ2-5; possibly TRBD1 for D (6 bases). This CDR3 is 12 amino acids long. CDR1 SEHNR and CDR2 FQNEAQ come from the germline V gene (reference sequence). Trimming removed 9 bases from V and 4 bases from J, with 12 bases in between. The chain's CDR3 is CASTGMGETQYF. In DNA form, the CDR3 reads TGTGCCAGTACAGGGATGGGAGAGACCCAGTACTTC.

The rearrangement links TRBV6-5 to TRBJ1-5, with D tentatively TRBD1 (5 bases). V shed 0 bases and J shed 7 bases, with 16 bases lying between them. CDR1 is MNHEY and CDR2 is SVGAGI in the germline V gene. This CDR3 is 16 amino acids long. CDR3 sequence reads: CASSYSIGQGGQPQHF. The CDR3 region has the DNA TGTGCCAGCAGTTACTCTATAGGGCAGGGTGGACAGCCCCAGCATTTT.

This clone appeared once. The J gene is TRBJ2-7, the V gene TRBV2; a weak D match, TRBD1 (6 bases). CDR1 and CDR2 from the germline V gene are SNHLY and FYNNEI. This CDR3 region has 16 residues. The V gene lost 0 bases and the J gene lost 4 bases, with 16 bases spanning the gap. The CDR3 DNA is TGTGCCAGCAGTGAAGCGCTAATTCAAGGGGGTTACGAGCAGTACTTC. Protein product: CASSEALIQGGYEQYF.

The rearrangement joins TRBV18 to TRBJ2-3, with D maybe TRBD2 (6 bases). Germline CDR1 and CDR2: KGHSH and LQKENI. V was clipped by 4 bases and J by 4 bases, with 12 bases between them. This CDR3 has 14 amino acids. In DNA, the CDR3 is TGTGCCAGCTCACGGGACTCTAGCTCAGATACGCAGTATTTT. It translates to CASSRDSSSDTQYF. Full variable domain (outside the CDR3, taken from reference TRBV18 and TRBJ2-3): NAGVMQNPRHLVRRRGQEARLRCSPMKGHSHVYWYRQLPEEGLKFMVYLQKENIIDESGMPKERFSAEFPKEGPSILRIQQVVRGDSAAYFCASSRDSSSDTQYFGPGTRLTVL.

The V gene is TRBV7-2, the J gene TRBJ2-7; D is unresolved. CDR1 is SGHTA, CDR2 FQGNSA, per germline. The CDR3 consists of 14 residues. The V and J ends lost 5 bases and 2 bases respectively, with 13 bases between them. The CDR3 loop is CASSPARTAYEQYF. The CDR3 DNA reads TGTGCCAGCAGCCCCGCCCGCACGGCCTACGAGCAGTACTTC.

V gene TRBV9 combines with J gene TRBJ2-1; D is undetermined. Germline CDR1 reads SGDLS; CDR2 reads YYNGEE. The CDR3 covers 16 residues. Trimming took off 0 bases at V and 4 bases at J, with 14 bases between the two ends. Written as DNA, the CDR3 is TGTGCCAGCAGCGTAGATATTAGCTATCGGTACAATGAGCAGTTCTTC. This encodes CASSVDISYRYNEQFF.

The J gene is TRBJ2-5, the V gene TRBV7-9; the match to TRBD2 covers 13 bases. This CDR3 comprises 16 residues. Germline lookup yields CDR1 SEHNR and CDR2 FQNEAQ (reference sequence). Germline trimming cut 5 bases from V and 4 bases from J; bases unmatched to any gene: 7. This chain's CDR3 is CASSPSRLAGGETQYF. CDR3 bases: TGTGCCAGCAGCCCATCCCGACTAGCGGGGGGAGAGACCCAGTACTTC.

The chain uses TRBV4-2 and TRBJ1-5; the match to TRBD1 covers 7 bases. V was clipped by 0 bases and J by 5 bases; unmatched bases: 10. This CDR3 contains 17 residues. CDR1 and CDR2 (germline): LGHNA, YNFKEQ. The CDR3 protein is CASSQEYMRQGDQPQHF. The CDR3 nucleotides are TGTGCCAGCAGCCAAGAATATATGAGACAGGGAGATCAGCCCCAGCATTTT.

The rearrangement joins TRBV30 to TRBJ1-2; a possible D gene is TRBD1 (6 bases). Germline V CDR1 and CDR2: GTSNPN, SVGIG (reference sequence). Trimming pared 6 bases from V and 6 bases from J, leaving 11 bases between. The CDR3 has 11 residues. In DNA form, the CDR3 reads TGTGCCTGTACCCAGGGGAATGGCTACACCTTC. Its translation is CACTQGNGYTF. The variable domain in full, completed from reference TRBV30 and TRBJ1-2, reads SQTIHQWPATLVQPVGSPLSLECTVEGTSNPNLYWYRQAAGRGLQLLFYSVGIGQISSEVPQNLSASRPQDRQFILSSKKLLLSDSGFYLCACTQGNGYTFGSGTRLTVV.

The chain uses TRBV27 and TRBJ2-1; D perhaps matches TRBD2 (6 bases). V lost 3 bases and J lost 10, with 16 bases in between. The CDR3 sequence is 14 residues long. Germline CDR1 and CDR2: MNHEY and SMNVEV (reference sequence). The CDR3 coding sequence is TGTGCCAGCAGTTTTGGAGGGTTTAGCAGGGAGCAGTTCTTC. Translated: CASSFGGFSREQFF.

This chain connects TRBV6-1 to TRBJ1-4; 9 bases agree with TRBD1. The CDR3 length is 14 residues. The V gene end was trimmed by 7 bases and the J gene end by 7 bases; junction bases not matched to a gene: 7. Germline V gives CDR1 MNHNS, CDR2 SASEGT. The CDR3 DNA follows: TGTGCCAGCAAGACAGGGGGGTCTGGTGAAAAACTGTTTTTT. Translating it yields CASKTGGSGEKLFF.

J is TRBJ1-1 and V is TRBV5-6; TRBD1 agrees at 8 bases. The CDR3 loop spans 16 amino acids. Germline loops: CDR1 SGHDT, CDR2 YYEEEE. V gave up 4 bases and J gave up 8 bases; unmatched junction bases: 16. The CDR3, as DNA: TGTGCCAGCAGCCCCCCTGGGGGGACAGGACCCCTCGAAGCTTTCTTT. Its protein is CASSPPGGTGPLEAFF.

This clone was picked up one time. The CDR3, as DNA: TGTGCCAGCAGGCGTCAGGGACTTGAAGGAGCTTTCTTT. This codes for CASRRQGLEGAFF. The chain couples TRBV28 to TRBJ1-1; TRBD1 is a possible D gene (5 bases). Trimming cost V 6 bases and J 10 bases, with 18 bases left between them. The CDR3 loop spans 13 amino acids. Germline V gene lookup returns CDR1 MDHEN and CDR2 SYDVKM. Full variable domain (missing parts from reference TRBV28 and TRBJ1-1): DVKVTQSSRYLVKRTGEKVFLECVQDMDHENMFWYRQDPGLGLRLIYFSYDVKMKEKGDIPEGYSVSREKKERFSLILESASTNQTSMYLCASRRQGLEGAFFGQGTRLTVV.